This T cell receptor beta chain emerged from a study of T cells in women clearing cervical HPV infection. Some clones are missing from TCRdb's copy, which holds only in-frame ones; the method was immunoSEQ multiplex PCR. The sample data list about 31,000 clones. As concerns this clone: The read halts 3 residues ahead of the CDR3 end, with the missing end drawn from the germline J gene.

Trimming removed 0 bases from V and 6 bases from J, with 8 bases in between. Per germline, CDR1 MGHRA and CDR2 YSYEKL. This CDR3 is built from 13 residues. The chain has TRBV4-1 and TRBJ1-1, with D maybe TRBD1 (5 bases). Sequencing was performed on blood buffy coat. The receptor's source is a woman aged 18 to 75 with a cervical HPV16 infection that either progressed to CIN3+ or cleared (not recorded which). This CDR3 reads CASSQENRPEAFF. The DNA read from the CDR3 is TGCGCCAGCAGCCAAGAAAACAGGCCTGAA.